This T cell receptor beta chain derives from a study of blood T cell repertoires in COVID-19. Overall study context: Material from acute and convalescent COVID-19 was sourced from the United States, Italy and Spain. Sources were T cells, B-cell-depleted T cells, or PBMCs; the material itself was cDNA or gDNA.

As handled by the study authors: The authors estimated nucleated cell counts from reference gene primer amplification. The table came from immunoSEQ multiplex PCR; TCRdb's copy has only in-frame clones and leaves some out. The DNA was the basis for D and trimming; V, J and clone size are from that table. The profile shows 160,000 or so clones, 65% to 90% of them singletons. The CDR3 is made up of 13 amino acids. V gave up 3 bases and J gave up 2 bases, with 7 bases separating them. Germline V gene data show CDR1 as LNHDA and CDR2 as SQIVND (reference sequence). This chain uses TRBV19 with TRBJ2-5, with a possible D match to TRBD2 (5 bases). The TCR sequence derives from a human donor in a cohort sampled during active COVID-19. The sequencing sample was made of peripheral blood. The DNA for the CDR3 is TGTGCCAGTAGTATCGACTATCAAGAGACCCAGTACTTC. It yields the protein CASSIDYQETQYF.